The next 3 T cell receptor beta chains were all read from a single sample in a study of post-analysis software for immune sequencing data. Overall study findings and caveats: With TRBV5-6, TRBV5-1 and TRBV20-1 included, about 5 TRBV segments were more frequent in patients than in controls.

Sequencing libraries made from TCR beta cDNA carried unique molecular identifiers. TCRdb reanalysed the PCR reads using MiXCR and keeps one entry per CDR3 protein. This table has some 240,000 distinct CDR3 sequences, 36% appearing once. These TCRs are of unknown antigen specificity. Sequencing used blood. Every receptor here comes from a girl aged 10 to 17 with multiple sclerosis.

With regard to this clonotype: A much larger clone is a single base away; this may be a read error. CDR3 sequence (DNA): TGTGCCAGCAGCGAAAAGTGGTGGCTCCGGGAGACCCAGTACTTC. As protein: CASSEKWWLRETQYF. This chain uses TRBV14 with TRBJ2-5; D is undetermined. CDR1 and CDR2 (germline): SGHDN, FVKESK. The V and J ends lost 5 bases and 5 bases respectively, with 18 bases between them. The CDR3 spans 15 residues. Full variable domain (missing parts from reference TRBV14 and TRBJ2-5): EAGVTQFPSHSVIEKGQTVTLRCDPISGHDNLYWYRRVMGKEIKFLLHFVKESKQDESGMPNNRFLAERTGGTYSTLKVQPAELEDSGVYFCASSEKWWLRETQYFGPGTRLLVL.

Comment on this clonotype: Germline and junction disagree at one end, which may indicate a read error. The rearrangement joins TRBV5-1 to TRBJ2-5, with D perhaps TRBD2 (5 bases). CDR3 length equals 18 residues. From germline, CDR1 is SGHRS and CDR2 YFSETQ. The CDR3 is CAGSPLGPRPRGRETQYF. CDR3 nucleotide sequence: TGCGCCGGCAGCCCCCTGGGCCCACGTCCCAGAGGGCGAGAGACCCAGTACTTC. Full variable domain (outside the CDR3, taken from reference TRBV5-1 and TRBJ2-5): KAGVTQTPRYLIKTRGQQVTLSCSPISGHRSVSWYQQTPGQGLQFLFEYFSETQRNKGNFPGRFSGRQFSNSRSEMNVSTLELGDSALYLCAGSPLGPRPRGRETQYFGPGTRLLVL.

The chain is built from TRBV28 and TRBJ1-2, with 8 bases identical to TRBD1. The CDR3 length is 13 residues. Germline V lookup: CDR1 MDHEN, CDR2 SYDVKM. V shed 5 bases and J 7 bases; nucleotides not matched to a gene: 6. The CDR3 DNA follows: TGTGCCAGCAGTCCTGGGACAGGTCGTGGCTACACCTTC. It codes for CASSPGTGRGYTF.